The rows below give T cell receptor beta chains drawn from one sample of a study of blood T cell repertoires in COVID-19. The table came from immunoSEQ multiplex PCR; TCRdb's copy has only in-frame clones and leaves some out. The sample has more than 250,000 clones; more than 75% are singletons. Sequenced input: peripheral blood. These TCRs come from a woman in her twenties or thirties who had recovered from COVID-19. Both conserved end residues are part of each CDR3. D genes are given only for firm matches. Size is omitted from some rows. Given values are once, few, many or a class for expanded clones.

TRBV6-5	TRBJ2-7	few	TRBD2	TGTGCCAGCAAAAGGACTAGCGGGGTCTACGAGCAGTACTTC	CASKRTSGVYEQYF
TRBV5-1	TRBJ2-2	-	-	TGCGCCACCAGGCTAGCACAAGCGAACACCGGGGAGCTGTTTTTT	CATRLAQANTGELFF
TRBV7-2	TRBJ2-3	-	TRBD1	TGTGCCAGCAGCTTGGGTGGCGGGGACAGGGACTCAGATACGCAGTATTTT	CASSLGGGDRDSDTQYF
TRBV11-3	TRBJ2-1	once	-	TGTGCCAGCAGCTTAGATCTCAATGAGCAGTTCTTC	CASSLDLNEQFF
TRBV24-1	TRBJ2-2	-	-	TGTGCCACCAGTGAGCGGGGAGCGAACACCGGGGAGCTGTTTTTT	CATSERGANTGELFF
TRBV9	TRBJ1-4	once	-	TGTGCCAGCAACCTTGACCGGAGTGGGGAAAAACTGTTTTTT	CASNLDRSGEKLFF
TRBV7-2	TRBJ2-7	-	-	TGTGCCAGCAGCTTAGTTGGGGGGGCGCAGCAGTACTTC	CASSLVGGAQQYF
TRBV28	TRBJ2-7	-	TRBD1	TGTGCCAGCACGTTTCGTACTAGGGGGCGGAACGAGCAGTACTTC	CASTFRTRGRNEQYF
TRBV7-8	TRBJ2-7	-	-	TGTGCCAGCCGGCGAGTCCTTTCCTACGAGCAGTACTTC	CASRRVLSYEQYF
TRBV4-1	TRBJ2-1	-	TRBD1	TGCGCCAGCAGACCGACAGGGGCCAGCTCCTACAATGAGCAGTTCTTC	CASRPTGASSYNEQFF
TRBV4-3	TRBJ2-7	-	TRBD2	TGCGCCAGCAGCCAAGAATACGGGACTAGCGGTGCCTACGAGCAGTACTTC	CASSQEYGTSGAYEQYF
TRBV10-3	TRBJ2-7	once	TRBD1	TGTGCCATCAGTGAATCCGAAGACAGGGAACGCACCTACGAGCAGTACTTC	CAISESEDRERTYEQYF
TRBV7-3	TRBJ2-3	-	TRBD2	TGTGCCAGCAGCTTCGCGGGAGGGGACACAGATACGCAGTATTTT	CASSFAGGDTDTQYF
TRBV2	TRBJ2-7	-	TRBD1	TGTGCCAGCAGTGACATCGACAGGGGGGGCCGCGAGCAGTACTTC	CASSDIDRGGREQYF
TRBV6-5	TRBJ2-3	-	TRBD2	TGTGCCAGCGCGCGACTAGCGGGAGCCGTAGATACGCAGTATTTT	CASARLAGAVDTQYF
TRBV5-1	TRBJ2-7	-	-	TGCGCCAGCAGCTTCGGCGGTTCCTACGAGCAGTACTTC	CASSFGGSYEQYF
TRBV5-4	TRBJ2-3	once	TRBD2	TGTGCCAGCAGCTTGCGGCTAGCGGGGGCCGCCACAGATACGCAGTATTTT	CASSLRLAGAATDTQYF
TRBV4-1	TRBJ2-2	-	-	TGCGCCAGCAGCCAATTCGGGGGGCTACCGAACACCGGGGAGCTGTTTTTT	CASSQFGGLPNTGELFF
TRBV18	TRBJ2-1	-	TRBD2	TGTGCCAGCTCACCAACTAGCGGGGGGACGTACAATGAGCAGTTCTTC	CASSPTSGGTYNEQFF
TRBV28	TRBJ2-7	-	-	TGTGCCAGCAGTTCGCCAGGGCCCCACGAGCAGTACTTC	CASSSPGPHEQYF
TRBV29-1	TRBJ2-3	-	TRBD2	TGCAGCGTTCAGGATGCGGGGGTCACAGATACGCAGTATTTT	CSVQDAGVTDTQYF
TRBV7-7	TRBJ2-1	-	TRBD2	TGTGCTAGCAGCGCCCGACTAGCGGGGGGATACAATGAGCAGTTCTTC	CASSARLAGGYNEQFF
TRBV27	TRBJ2-3	-	-	TGTGCCAGCAGTGTCCGGGGAGCCACAACGCACAGATACGCGCAGTATTTT	CASSVRGATTHRYAQYF